A selection of T cell receptor beta chains follows, all from one sample in a study of response to subunit inactivated influenza vaccine. TCRdb re-called the RT-PCR reads through MiXCR, storing one row per CDR3 protein. In the table there are about 580,000 distinct CDR3 sequences, approximately 15% of which are singletons. This material consisted of PBMCs from blood, taken 11 to 12 days after vaccination. The origin of the receptors is a man between 50 and 59 years old who received an inactivated influenza vaccine. Each CDR3 is given with its conserved first and last residue. The D gene is left open where the match is weak. Some rows have no size entry. The others give once, few or many, or a class for an expanded clone.

d_call j_call clone_size v_call cdr3_nt cdr3_aa
TRBD1 TRBJ1-1 . TRBV12-3/TRBV12-4 TGTGCCAGCAGAACAGGGGGGGCTGAAGCTTTCTTT CASRTGGAEAFF
TRBD2 TRBJ2-2 . TRBV6-5 TGTGCCAGCAGTTTTTTCGCGGGGGGGGACACCGGGGAGCTGTTTTTT CASSFFAGGDTGELFF
. TRBJ1-5 few TRBV2 TGTGCCAGCAGTGAACCGCAGCAGCCCCAGCATTTT CASSEPQQPQHF
TRBD2 TRBJ2-2 few TRBV27 TGTGCCAGCAGTTTACTTAGCGGGAGGGCCCACGGGGAGCTGTTTTTT CASSLLSGRAHGELFF
. TRBJ2-7 few TRBV28 TGTGCCAGCAGTTTAGGGTTGGCAGTTCCCTACGAGCAGTACTTC CASSLGLAVPYEQYF
. TRBJ2-3 few TRBV20-1 TGCAGTGCTAGGGGGGCGCTTGGAATCACAGATACGCAGTATTTT CSARGALGITDTQYF
. TRBJ1-5 few TRBV12-3/TRBV12-4 TGTGCCAGCAGTCTTAGGGGTCCCAATCAGCCCCAGCATTTT CASSLRGPNQPQHF
TRBD2 TRBJ2-3 . TRBV12-5 TGTGCTAGTGGTCCAAGCGGGGGCCCCAGTGGTACGCAGTATTTT CASGPSGGPSGTQYF
. TRBJ1-5 many TRBV20-1 TGCAGTGCTAGTAGGGGGGTCCAGCCCCAGCATTTT CSASRGVQPQHF
TRBD1 TRBJ2-1 many TRBV20-1 TGCAGTGCTAAAGTTTTTAGTTCGACAGGGGCCGAACGGAACAATGAGCAGTTCTTC CSAKVFSSTGAERNNEQFF
. TRBJ2-5 few TRBV7-2 TGTGCCAGCAGCCAAAACCCCGGGGAGAGGTGGGAGACCCAGTACTTC CASSQNPGERWETQYF
TRBD1 TRBJ1-1 . TRBV5-5 TGTGCCAGCAGCCAAACGACAGGGTGGGGAACTGAAGCTTTCTTT CASSQTTGWGTEAFF
TRBD1 TRBJ2-5 . TRBV7-9 TGTGCCAGCAGCTTAGTTATAGGACAGGGTGAGACCCAGTACTTC CASSLVIGQGETQYF
. TRBJ2-7 few TRBV12-3/TRBV12-4 TGTGCCAGCAGTTTAGGGCGCGGGACAGTTAGCTCCTACGAGCAGTACTTC CASSLGRGTVSSYEQYF
. TRBJ2-1 . TRBV6-2/TRBV6-3 TGTGCCAGCAGTCTAGACGCTCTCAATGAGCAGTTCTTC CASSLDALNEQFF
. TRBJ2-4 many TRBV24-1 TGTGCCACCGGTCAGGGGTCCATTCAGTACTTC CATGQGSIQYF
TRBD1 TRBJ1-5 many TRBV12-3/TRBV12-4 TGTGCCAGCAGTTCGGGACAGACGCAGCCCCAGCATTTT CASSSGQTQPQHF
. TRBJ2-1 few TRBV28 TGTGCCAGCCAGGTGGGGGGCGCGTCCGATGAGCAGTTCTTC CASQVGGASDEQFF
. TRBJ2-2 few TRBV6-1 TGTGCCAGCAGTCCTCTCGGATCAAGGGCCGGGGAGCTGTTTTTT CASSPLGSRAGELFF
TRBD2 TRBJ2-1 few TRBV24-1 TGTGCCACCAGTGGGCCAGGACTAGCCGCCTACAATGAGCAGTTCTTC CATSGPGLAAYNEQFF
TRBD1 TRBJ2-7 . TRBV5-1 TGCGCCAGCAGCCCTCGACAGGGATTCTACGAGCAGTACTTC CASSPRQGFYEQYF
TRBD2 TRBJ2-1 few TRBV29-1 TGCAGCGTTGAAGCCCCGCGGGAGAGCTCCTACAATGAGCAGTTCTTC CSVEAPRESSYNEQFF